Each of the 32 T cell receptor beta chains below was sequenced from the same sample in a study of blood T cell repertoires in COVID-19. Assay used: immunoSEQ multiplex PCR; TCRdb lists only in-frame clones, some missing. The sample records 150,000 to 250,000 clones, roughly 94% being singletons. The sample taken for sequencing was peripheral blood. Every receptor here comes from a man aged 30 to 45 with COVID-19, enrolled during active disease.

Concerning this clone: This same CDR3 is encoded by further DNA sequences in the sample. This sequence joins TRBV5-4 and TRBJ1-6, with 9 positions matching TRBD1. Germline V CDR1 and CDR2: SGHNT, YYREEE (reference sequence). After removal of 0 bases from V and 9 bases from J, the junction contained 4 bases not matched to a gene. The length of the CDR3 is 15 residues. CDR3 DNA: TGTGCCAGCAGCTTGGTAGGACAGGGGTTTTCACCCCTCCACTTT. Amino acid sequence: CASSLVGQGFSPLHF.

This clone was picked up one time. V is TRBV10-1 and J is TRBJ1-6; D gene unclear. Trimming took 6 bases from V and 9 from J, leaving 12 bases between them. The CDR3 runs 13 residues. Looked up from germline, CDR1 is WNHNN and CDR2 is SYGVQD (reference sequence). DNA of the CDR3: TGCGCCAGCAGCGCAGGCGTCCGTTCACCCCTCCACTTT. Protein product: CASSAGVRSPLHF.

In DNA, the CDR3 is TGTGCCAGCAGCCAAGTACAGGGGGCAGGTCAGCCCCAGCATTTT. Protein: CASSQVQGAGQPQHF. The rearrangement joins TRBV3-1 (or the pseudogene TRBV3-2) to TRBJ1-5; 9 bases align to TRBD1. J gave up 6 bases and V 1 base, and 4 bases lay outside the gene matches. This CDR3 contains 15 residues. Germline lookup yields CDR1 LGHDT and CDR2 YNNKEL (reference sequence).

This chain joins TRBV2 and TRBJ2-3, with 7 positions matching TRBD1. Germline CDR1 SNHLY, CDR2 FYNNEI. This CDR3 contains 16 residues. V gave up 3 bases and J gave up 6 bases; unmatched junction bases: 12. CDR3 bases: TGTGCCAGCAGTGAGCTGCAGGGGGACCCCGTCGATACGCAGTATTTT. Residues: CASSELQGDPVDTQYF.

CDR3 sequence reads: CASRESQGRAGELFF. The DNA of the CDR3 is TGTGCCAGTAGAGAAAGTCAGGGGAGGGCCGGGGAGCTGTTTTTT. This chain uses TRBV19 with TRBJ2-2, with D possibly matching TRBD2 (7 bases). In germline, CDR1 is LNHDA, CDR2 SQIVND (reference sequence). There are 15 residues in the CDR3. V was cut by 6 bases and J by 6 bases, with 17 bases left in between.

The chain has TRBV19 and TRBJ2-7; 8 nucleotides line up with TRBD2. J gave up 3 bases and V 2 bases, and 6 bases lay outside the gene matches. Germline lookup yields CDR1 LNHDA and CDR2 SQIVND (reference sequence). This CDR3 is built from 15 residues. CDR3 bases: TGTGCCAGTAGTATATCGGGAGGGACATTCTACGAGCAGTACTTC. Its translation: CASSISGGTFYEQYF.

The chain carries TRBV7-9 and TRBJ2-1; TRBD1 agrees at 7 bases. Trimming at V came to 1 base and at J to 0 bases, leaving 6 bases not matched to a gene. Germline CDR1 reads SEHNR; CDR2 reads FQNEAQ (reference sequence). The CDR3 is 17 residues long. CDR3 sequence reads: CASSLGWAGGSYNEQFF. The CDR3 nucleotides are TGTGCCAGCAGCTTAGGGTGGGCAGGGGGCTCCTACAATGAGCAGTTCTTC.

The rearrangement joins TRBV2 to TRBJ2-1; the D gene is possibly TRBD1 (6 bases). The germline gives CDR1 SNHLY, CDR2 FYNNEI. V lost 10 bases and J lost 10, with 20 bases in between. The CDR3 is 13 residues long. This chain's CDR3 is CAISGSDRWEQFF. DNA for the CDR3: TGTGCCATTTCAGGCTCCGACAGGTGGGAGCAGTTCTTC.

The chain employs TRBV3-1 (or the pseudogene TRBV3-2) and TRBJ2-1, with TRBD1 as a possible D gene (5 bases). This CDR3 region has 14 residues. V gave up 0 bases and J gave up 6 bases, with 9 bases separating them. Germline V gene lookup returns CDR1 LGHDT and CDR2 YNNKEL (reference sequence). The DNA for the CDR3 is TGTGCCAGCAGCCAAGATGCAGGGTCCAATGAGCAGTTCTTC. Protein sequence: CASSQDAGSNEQFF.

The chain links TRBV27 to TRBJ1-5; D gene unclear. The CDR3 runs 14 residues. Germline CDR1 reads MNHEY; CDR2 reads SMNVEV (reference sequence). V was trimmed by 4 bases and J by 4 bases, leaving 11 bases between them. This CDR3 reads CASSSQFFNQPQHF. In nucleotides, the CDR3 is TGTGCCAGCAGTTCGCAGTTCTTTAATCAGCCCCAGCATTTT.

The rearrangement joins TRBV5-4 to TRBJ1-3; 7 bases agree with TRBD1. The length of the CDR3 is 17 residues. The J segment lost 0 bases and the V segment lost 0 bases, leaving 6 bases of the junction unmatched. Germline CDR1 is SGHNT and CDR2 is YYREEE (reference sequence). DNA for the CDR3: TGTGCCAGCAGCTTGGCCCCGGACAGGACCTCTGGAAACACCATATATTTT. Translation gives CASSLAPDRTSGNTIYF. The entire variable domain, with the rest obtained from reference TRBV5-4 and TRBJ1-3, is as follows: ETGVTQSPTHLIKTRGQQVTLRCSSQSGHNTVSWYQQALGQGPQFIFQYYREEENGRGNFPPRFSGLQFPNYSSELNVNALELDDSALYLCASSLAPDRTSGNTIYFGEGSWLTVV.

J is TRBJ2-7 and V is TRBV7-2; tentative D call: TRBD2 (5 bases). The CDR3 contains 17 residues. CDR1 SGHTA and CDR2 FQGNSA come from the germline V gene. The V end was cut by 0 bases, the J end by 1 base, with 16 bases between. CDR3: CASSLAISGLPSYEQYF. The CDR3 DNA follows: TGTGCCAGCAGCTTAGCTATCTCGGGGTTACCTTCCTACGAGCAGTACTTC.

CDR3 sequence reads: CASSPGNSNQPQHF. The CDR3 DNA sequence: TGTGCCAGTTCCCCGGGGAATAGCAATCAGCCCCAGCATTTT. This chain links TRBV6-5 with TRBJ1-5, with D unresolved. Trimming left V 9 bases short and J 0 bases short, with 12 bases between. Germline V gives CDR1 MNHEY, CDR2 SVGAGI. The CDR3 sequence is 14 residues long.

The chain uses TRBV7-3 and TRBJ2-5, with 8 bases aligning to TRBD2. V dropped 5 bases and J dropped 5; count of bases not matched to a gene: 7. Germline V CDR1 and CDR2: SGHTA, FQGTGA. The length of the CDR3 is 14 residues. CDR3 in DNA: TGTGCCAGCAGCCCCGGGGGGGGCCTGGAGACCCAGTACTTC. Translation gives CASSPGGGLETQYF.

This clone was observed a single time. The chain carries TRBV19 and TRBJ2-5, with 11 positions matching TRBD2. Trimming cost V 8 bases and J 7 bases; bases outside gene matches: 3. Germline CDR1 is LNHDA and CDR2 is SQIVND (reference sequence). The CDR3 loop spans 12 amino acids. The DNA of the CDR3 is TGTGCCAGTGGTACTAGCGGGGGGACCCAGTACTTC. Residues: CASGTSGGTQYF.

V gene TRBV27 combines with J gene TRBJ1-2; 7 bases line up with TRBD1. The CDR3 contains 13 residues. Unmatched junction bases numbered 2, after V lost 0 bases and J lost 7 bases. Germline CDR1 reads MNHEY; CDR2 reads SMNVEV (reference sequence). The CDR3 here is CASSLSTGTGYTF. The CDR3, as DNA: TGTGCCAGCAGTTTATCGACAGGGACTGGCTACACCTTC.

The chain employs TRBV6-5 and TRBJ1-1; 9 bases line up with TRBD1. J gave up 4 bases and V 8 bases, and 11 bases lay outside the gene matches. CDR3 length equals 15 residues. The V gene's germline CDR1 is MNHEY and CDR2 SVGAGI. The chain's CDR3 is CASLRQGVVFTEAFF. The CDR3, as DNA: TGTGCCAGCCTCCGACAGGGGGTAGTCTTCACTGAAGCTTTCTTT.

The chain uses TRBV5-1 and TRBJ1-2; 10 bases match TRBD1. The V gene's germline CDR1 is SGHRS and CDR2 YFSETQ. The trim removed 0 bases at V and 1 base at J, leaving 3 bases unmatched. This CDR3 has 16 amino acids. CDR3 DNA sequence: TGCGCCAGCAGCTTGGGCGGGACAGGGGATAACTATGGCTACACCTTC. It yields the protein CASSLGGTGDNYGYTF.

The chain joins TRBV27 to TRBJ1-5, with 8 bases fitting TRBD1. The V gene end was trimmed by 2 bases and the J gene end by 5 bases; junction bases not matched to a gene: 2. This CDR3 spans 14 amino acids. Germline V gives CDR1 MNHEY, CDR2 SMNVEV (reference sequence). CDR3 in amino acids: CASSLLTGDQPQHF. The CDR3, as DNA: TGTGCCAGCAGTTTACTGACAGGGGATCAGCCCCAGCATTTT.

This chain links TRBV10-3 with TRBJ1-4, with D perhaps TRBD1 (6 bases). Trimming cost V 10 bases and J 6 bases, with 18 bases left between them. The length of the CDR3 is 14 residues. The germline CDR1 and CDR2 sequences are ENHRY and SYGVKD. The CDR3 DNA is TGTGCCACCCAGGACAGCAGGGATCATGAAAAACTGTTTTTT. Translating gives CATQDSRDHEKLFF.

The chain links TRBV28 to TRBJ1-6; TRBD1 agrees at 9 bases. V was clipped by 5 bases and J by 10 bases; unmatched bases: 6. The CDR3 is made up of 14 amino acids. Per germline, CDR1 MDHEN and CDR2 SYDVKM. This CDR3 is CASSPGTGNSPLHF. CDR3 coding DNA: TGTGCCAGCAGTCCCGGGACAGGGAACTCACCCCTCCACTTT. Full variable domain (remainder filled in from reference TRBV28 and TRBJ1-6): DVKVTQSSRYLVKRTGEKVFLECVQDMDHENMFWYRQDPGLGLRLIYFSYDVKMKEKGDIPEGYSVSREKKERFSLILESASTNQTSMYLCASSPGTGNSPLHFGNGTRLTVT.

This chain connects TRBV2 to TRBJ1-4; 9 bases agree with TRBD1. Germline V CDR1 and CDR2: SNHLY, FYNNEI. This CDR3 has 16 residues. Trimming took 2 bases from V and 6 from J; bases not matched to a gene: 7. CDR3 nucleotides: TGTGCCAGCAGTGAACAGCGAGGGACAGGGTATGAAAAACTGTTTTTT. Its translation: CASSEQRGTGYEKLFF.

The rearrangement joins TRBV4-1 to TRBJ1-1, with D possibly being TRBD1 (5 bases). The V end lost 1 base, the J end lost 5 bases, and 14 bases lay between the germline ends. Germline CDR1 and CDR2: MGHRA and YSYEKL. This CDR3 region has 15 residues. CDR3 in DNA: TGCGCCAGCAGCCAAGGTCTCGGGGGTAATACTGAAGCTTTCTTT. Its translation: CASSQGLGGNTEAFF.

The chain is built from TRBV30 and TRBJ1-3; 10 bases line up with TRBD1. CDR3 length equals 15 residues. Germline values: CDR1 GTSNPN, CDR2 SVGIG (reference sequence). V dropped 6 bases and J dropped 3; count of bases not matched to a gene: 8. The CDR3 reads CACPTGGKLGNTIYF. CDR3 DNA sequence: TGTGCCTGCCCGACAGGGGGCAAACTTGGAAACACCATATATTTT.

The CDR3 loop reads CASSLSRGSQPQHF. CDR3 sequence (DNA): TGTGCCAGCAGCTTGAGCCGAGGAAGTCAGCCCCAGCATTTT. The chain employs TRBV7-2 and TRBJ1-5; D unresolved. CDR1 is SGHTA, CDR2 FQGNSA, per germline. V shed 3 bases and J shed 6 bases, with 12 bases lying between them. The CDR3 extends over 14 amino acids.

The CDR3 region is CATSTGTGAYEQYF. DNA of the CDR3: TGTGCCACCAGCACCGGGACAGGGGCTTACGAGCAGTACTTC. The chain carries TRBV15 and TRBJ2-7; the match to TRBD1 covers 10 bases. With 4 bases clipped from V and 4 bases from J, the junction kept 4 bases outside the gene matches. Germline-derived CDR1 and CDR2 are LNHNV and YYDKDF (reference sequence). The CDR3 covers 14 residues.

The chain uses TRBV2 and TRBJ1-2, with 10 bases that match TRBD1. The germline CDR1 and CDR2 sequences are SNHLY and FYNNEI. Trimming at V came to 6 bases and at J to 8 bases, leaving 9 bases not matched to a gene. The length of the CDR3 is 14 residues. For the CDR3, the DNA is TGTGCCAGCAGCGAAAGGGGGACAGGGGACGGCTACACCTTC. Translating gives CASSERGTGDGYTF.

DNA for the CDR3: TGTGCCTGGAGCCCAGGGGGCGAGACAGATACGCAGTATTTT. Its translation: CAWSPGGETDTQYF. The chain couples TRBV30 to TRBJ2-3, with 8 positions matching TRBD1. Unmatched junction bases numbered 5, after V lost 3 bases and J lost 3 bases. CDR1 is GTSNPN, CDR2 SVGIG, per germline (reference sequence). There are 14 residues in the CDR3.

V and J are TRBV13 and TRBJ1-2, with 8 bases that match TRBD1. This CDR3 has 14 residues. J was trimmed by 4 bases and V by 5 bases; bases with no gene match: 6. Germline V CDR1 and CDR2: PRHDT, FYEKMQ (reference sequence). The CDR3 DNA follows: TGTGCCAGCAGCCCCGGACAGGGTCGCTATGGCTACACCTTC. The encoded protein is CASSPGQGRYGYTF.

V gene TRBV10-2 combines with J gene TRBJ2-2, with 8 nucleotides matching TRBD2. This CDR3 has 14 amino acids. Losses at the gene ends were 4 bases for V and 6 bases for J; bases not matched to a gene: 4. Looked up from germline, CDR1 is WSHSY and CDR2 is SAAADI. CDR3 nucleotide sequence: TGCGCCAGCAGTGTCACGGGGGGGCCCGGGGAGCTGTTTTTT. As protein: CASSVTGGPGELFF.

This clone was observed once. The chain employs TRBV4-1 and TRBJ1-5; tentatively, D is TRBD1 (6 bases). Germline V CDR1 and CDR2: MGHRA, YSYEKL. The CDR3 length is 17 residues. V was trimmed by 4 bases and J by 0 bases, leaving 16 bases between them. DNA for the CDR3: TGCGCCAGCAGCCTTTGGGACACTTCAATTAGCAATCAGCCCCAGCATTTT. Protein: CASSLWDTSISNQPQHF.

The rearrangement links TRBV6-5 to TRBJ2-2; D ambiguous. Trimming removed 7 bases at V and 5 bases at J, with 8 bases between. The CDR3 contains 12 residues. CDR1 is MNHEY, CDR2 SVGAGI, per germline. CDR3 protein: CASTDWTGELFF. For the CDR3, the DNA is TGTGCCAGCACCGACTGGACCGGGGAGCTGTTTTTT.